This entry features one T cell receptor beta chain sequence. The source of the sample is a study of blood T cell repertoires in COVID-19. Study in general: PBMCs, B-cell-depleted T cells, or T cells provided the cDNA or gDNA that made up the material.

Assay used: immunoSEQ multiplex PCR; TCRdb lists only in-frame clones, some missing. The top ten hold around 9.5% of the sample, which has hundreds of thousands of clones, about 88% seen once. The recovered donors of Cohort 3 showed two negative PCRs, clearance, or symptom resolution. The sequencing input was PBMCs or T cells enriched from blood (not recorded which). This sequence was found in a woman aged 40 to 50 who had recovered from COVID-19.

The CDR3 protein is CASSSGQGGPSSPLHF. The CDR3 bases are TGTGCCAGCAGCTCTGGACAGGGGGGACCTAGTTCACCCCTCCACTTT. This chain joins TRBV7-9 and TRBJ1-6; 10 bases are a match to TRBD1. CDR1 and CDR2 (germline): SEHNR, FQNEAQ (reference sequence). This CDR3 contains 16 residues. V was clipped by 4 bases and J by 9 bases; unmatched bases: 9.